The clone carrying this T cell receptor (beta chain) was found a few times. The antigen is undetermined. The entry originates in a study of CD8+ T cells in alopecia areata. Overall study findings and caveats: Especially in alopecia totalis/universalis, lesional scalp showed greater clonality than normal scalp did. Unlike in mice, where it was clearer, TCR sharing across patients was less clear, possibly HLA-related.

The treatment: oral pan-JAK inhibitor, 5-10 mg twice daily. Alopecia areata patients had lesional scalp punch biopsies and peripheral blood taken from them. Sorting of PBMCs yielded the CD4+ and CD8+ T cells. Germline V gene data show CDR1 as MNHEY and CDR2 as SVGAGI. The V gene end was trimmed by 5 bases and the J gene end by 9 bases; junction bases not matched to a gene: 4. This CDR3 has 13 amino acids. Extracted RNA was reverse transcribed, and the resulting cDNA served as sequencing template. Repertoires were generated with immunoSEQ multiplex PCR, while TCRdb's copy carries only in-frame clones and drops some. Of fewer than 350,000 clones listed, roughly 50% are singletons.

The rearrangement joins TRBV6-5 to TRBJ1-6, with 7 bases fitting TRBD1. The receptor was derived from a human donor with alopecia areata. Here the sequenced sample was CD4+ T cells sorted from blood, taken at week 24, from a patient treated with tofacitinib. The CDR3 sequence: CASSPDRASPLHF. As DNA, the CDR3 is TGTGCCAGCAGTCCCGACAGGGCTTCACCCCTCCACTTT.